These 21 T cell receptor beta chains originate from one sample sequenced in a study of blood T cell repertoires in COVID-19. Assay: immunoSEQ multiplex PCR; the TCRdb copy retains only in-frame clones and omits some. Among 350,000 to 400,000 clones, roughly nine tenths were seen once, and the ten largest hold less than 2%. Input material: PBMCs or T cells enriched from blood (not recorded which). All receptors come from a woman under 40 who had recovered from COVID-19.

The rearrangement uses TRBV7-6 and TRBJ2-7, with no clear D. CDR3 length: 12 residues. CDR1 and CDR2 (germline): SGHVS, FNYEAQ. The V and J ends lost 5 bases and 5 bases respectively, with 10 bases between them. In DNA, the CDR3 is TGTGCCAGCAGCCTGTCTTCCCACGAGCAGTACTTC. It codes for CASSLSSHEQYF.

V gene TRBV18 combines with J gene TRBJ2-2, with TRBD1 matching 7 bases. Germline CDR1 KGHSH, CDR2 LQKENI. This CDR3 is 15 amino acids long. V shed 5 bases, J shed 4 bases, and the junction held 7 bases outside the gene matches. CDR3 sequence (DNA): TGTGCCAGCTCAGCAAAGCCAGGGGGCACCGGGGAGCTGTTTTTT. Translation: CASSAKPGGTGELFF.

V gene TRBV6-5 combines with J gene TRBJ2-7; TRBD1 might be the D (5 bases). Germline-derived CDR1 and CDR2 are MNHEY and SVGAGI. V was cut by 5 bases and J by 0 bases, with 14 bases left in between. This CDR3 comprises 15 residues. The CDR3 spells CASSRGHTSSYEQYF. The CDR3 DNA sequence: TGTGCCAGCAGTAGAGGACACACGAGCTCCTACGAGCAGTACTTC.

The chain joins TRBV5-1 to TRBJ2-2, with 11 bases lining up with TRBD2. Germline CDR1 reads SGHRS; CDR2 reads YFSETQ. The CDR3 extends over 15 amino acids. Germline trimming cut 4 bases from V and 4 bases from J; bases unmatched to any gene: 3. CDR3 nucleotide sequence: TGCGCCAGCAGCCCCGGGACTAGCGGCACCGGGGAGCTGTTTTTT. Amino acid sequence: CASSPGTSGTGELFF.

This chain uses TRBV19 with TRBJ1-4, with D hard to call. There are 12 residues in the CDR3. Trimming removed 6 bases from V and 8 bases from J, with 10 bases in between. CDR1 and CDR2 from the germline V gene are LNHDA and SQIVND (reference sequence). The CDR3 loop reads CASRSDGEKLFF. The CDR3 nucleotides are TGTGCCAGTAGGAGCGACGGCGAAAAACTGTTTTTT.

The chain employs TRBV7-9 and TRBJ2-2, with D uncertain. V lost 5 bases, J lost 5 bases, and 6 bases lay in between. The CDR3 is 12 residues long. Germline CDR1 SEHNR, CDR2 FQNEAQ (reference sequence). CDR3 region: CASSLITGELFF. The CDR3, as DNA: TGTGCCAGCAGCCTTATTACCGGGGAGCTGTTTTTT.

The V gene is TRBV3-1 (or the pseudogene TRBV3-2), the J gene TRBJ1-1; the D gene is possibly TRBD1 (5 bases). V lost 4 bases and J 0 bases, leaving 6 bases between the germline ends. CDR1 LGHDT and CDR2 YNNKEL come from the germline V gene (reference sequence). This CDR3 spans 13 amino acids. The CDR3 here is CASSPTVNTEAFF. CDR3 in DNA: TGTGCCAGCAGCCCGACAGTGAACACTGAAGCTTTCTTT.

The CDR3 DNA reads as TGTGCCAGCAGTCGGGACAGGGGGCTTCAGCCCCAGCATTTT. Residues: CASSRDRGLQPQHF. The chain carries TRBV6-5 and TRBJ1-5; 12 bases match TRBD1. J gave up 6 bases and V 5 bases, and 2 bases lay outside the gene matches. This CDR3 has 14 residues. Germline values: CDR1 MNHEY, CDR2 SVGAGI.

The rearrangement links TRBV7-3 to TRBJ1-2; D is possibly TRBD1 (6 bases). CDR3 length equals 13 residues. The V and J ends lost 5 bases and 7 bases respectively, with 14 bases between them. Germline V gives CDR1 SGHTA, CDR2 FQGTGA. The CDR3 DNA follows: TGTGCCAGCAGCCCTCAGGGGAGTGGTGGCTACACCTTC. It encodes CASSPQGSGGYTF. The full variable domain, with the rest looked up from reference TRBV7-3 and TRBJ1-2, is GAGVSQTPSNKVTEKGKYVELRCDPISGHTALYWYRQSLGQGPEFLIYFQGTGAADDSGLPNDRFFAVRPEGSVSTLKIQRTERGDSAVYLCASSPQGSGGYTFGSGTRLTVV.

The chain uses TRBV30 and TRBJ1-2, with 7 bases matching TRBD1. Germline CDR1 GTSNPN, CDR2 SVGIG (reference sequence). The CDR3 covers 12 residues. Trimming cost V 4 bases and J 6 bases; bases outside gene matches: 5. The CDR3 DNA reads as TGTGCCTGGACTACAGGGGTACATGGCTACACCTTC. Residues: CAWTTGVHGYTF.

The chain uses TRBV7-3 and TRBJ1-1, with a weak D call TRBD1 (5 bases). V was clipped by 5 bases and J by 4 bases, with 11 bases between them. Germline V gene data show CDR1 as SGHTA and CDR2 as FQGTGA. This CDR3 contains 13 residues. DNA for the CDR3: TGTGCCAGCAGCCAAGTGGGGGGCACTGAAGCTTTCTTT. It translates to CASSQVGGTEAFF. Combining the CDR3 with reference TRBV7-3 and TRBJ1-1 gives the whole variable domain GAGVSQTPSNKVTEKGKYVELRCDPISGHTALYWYRQSLGQGPEFLIYFQGTGAADDSGLPNDRFFAVRPEGSVSTLKIQRTERGDSAVYLCASSQVGGTEAFFGQGTRLTVV.

The rearrangement uses TRBV27 and TRBJ1-2; D call uncertain. The length of the CDR3 is 14 residues. V shed 2 bases and J shed 7 bases, with 14 bases lying between them. The V gene's germline CDR1 is MNHEY and CDR2 SMNVEV (reference sequence). The DNA for the CDR3 is TGTGCCAGCAGTTTAGGCGGCGGGCTGGGTGGCTACACCTTC. Translating gives CASSLGGGLGGYTF.

The CDR3 DNA reads TGTGCCAGCAGCTTGTCGACAGGGCGGAACACTGAAGCTTTCTTT. Residues: CASSLSTGRNTEAFF. This chain uses TRBV5-4 with TRBJ1-1; 7 bases fit TRBD1. Germline lookup yields CDR1 SGHNT and CDR2 YYREEE (reference sequence). The CDR3 extends over 15 amino acids. With 1 base clipped from V and 1 base from J, the junction kept 4 bases outside the gene matches.

The chain has TRBV9 and TRBJ1-5; TRBD1 matches 8 bases. The CDR3 is made up of 15 amino acids. Germline trimming cut 3 bases from V and 2 bases from J; bases unmatched to any gene: 4. From germline, CDR1 is SGDLS and CDR2 YYNGEE. DNA of the CDR3: TGTGCCAGCAGCGCCTCAGGGGGCGGCAATCAGCCCCAGCATTTT. Its protein is CASSASGGGNQPQHF. Supplemented by reference TRBV9 and TRBJ1-5, the full variable domain reads DSGVTQTPKHLITATGQRVTLRCSPRSGDLSVYWYQQSLDQGLQFLIQYYNGEERAKGNILERFSAQQFPDLHSELNLSSLELGDSALYFCASSASGGGNQPQHFGDGTRLSIL.

This clone occurred a few times. The chain carries TRBV4-3 and TRBJ2-2; 9 nucleotides line up with TRBD2. Trimming at V came to 5 bases and at J to 3 bases, leaving 13 bases not matched to a gene. Germline loops: CDR1 LGHNA, CDR2 YSLEER. CDR3 length: 18 residues. CDR3 sequence: CASSKHESGGWDTGELFF. The CDR3 DNA reads TGCGCCAGCAGCAAACACGAAAGCGGGGGGTGGGACACCGGGGAGCTGTTTTTT.

The chain joins TRBV25-1 to TRBJ1-6, with D unresolved. The CDR3 spans 15 residues. Trimming shortened V by 1 base and J by 0 bases, and 4 bases separated the two germline ends. Germline V gene sequence: CDR1 MGHDK, CDR2 SYGVNS. CDR3 sequence reads: CASSELSSYNSPLHF. DNA of the CDR3: TGTGCCAGCAGTGAATTGAGCTCCTATAATTCACCCCTCCACTTT.

The rearrangement uses TRBV3-1 (or the pseudogene TRBV3-2) and TRBJ1-4; 8 bases align to TRBD1. V gave up 1 base and J gave up 0 bases; unmatched junction bases: 4. Looked up from germline, CDR1 is LGHDT and CDR2 is YNNKEL (reference sequence). The CDR3 spans 17 residues. CDR3 protein: CASSQVTGVTTNEKLFF. DNA for the CDR3: TGTGCCAGCAGCCAAGTGACAGGGGTAACAACTAATGAAAAACTGTTTTTT.

Comments on this clone: This same CDR3 is encoded by further DNA sequences in the sample. The rearrangement uses TRBV13 and TRBJ2-1, with 13 bases fitting TRBD2. The V and J ends lost 1 base and 4 bases, in that order; junction bases with no gene match: 1. Per germline, CDR1 PRHDT and CDR2 FYEKMQ (reference sequence). The CDR3 contains 16 residues. The CDR3 loop is CASSLAGLAGYNEQFF. The DNA for the CDR3 is TGTGCCAGCAGCTTAGCGGGACTAGCGGGGTACAATGAGCAGTTCTTC.

The chain carries TRBV18 and TRBJ1-2; 8 nucleotides agree with TRBD1. Germline lookup yields CDR1 KGHSH and CDR2 LQKENI. The J segment lost 8 bases and the V segment lost 5 bases, leaving 4 bases of the junction unmatched. The CDR3 is made up of 12 amino acids. CDR3 loop: CASSSTGEGYTF. Written as DNA, the CDR3 is TGTGCCAGCTCATCGACAGGGGAAGGCTACACCTTC.

The rearrangement joins TRBV9 to TRBJ2-1; D is unresolved. Per germline, CDR1 SGDLS and CDR2 YYNGEE. This CDR3 has 12 residues. The V end was cut by 0 bases, the J end by 6 bases, with 4 bases between. As DNA, the CDR3 is TGTGCCAGCAGCGTAGCCGGCAATGAGCAGTTCTTC. Translating it yields CASSVAGNEQFF.

The J gene is TRBJ2-6, the V gene TRBV6-5; no clear D. The CDR3 consists of 13 residues. V dropped 6 bases and J dropped 2 bases, with 5 bases sitting between them. Germline CDR1 reads MNHEY; CDR2 reads SVGAGI. The CDR3 spells CASSVTGANVLTF. CDR3 nucleotides: TGTGCCAGCAGCGTTACTGGGGCCAACGTCCTGACTTTC.